Below, 13 T cell receptor beta chains from the same sample are listed, as sequenced in a study of T-cell reconstitution after alpha-beta-depleted transplantation in children. For TCRbeta, the library was prepared with unique molecular identifiers. TCRdb redid the calling of the PCR reads with MiXCR, one entry per CDR3 protein. Found here are some 550,000 distinct CDR3 sequences, around 23% of them singletons; the top ten hold 11% to 15%. The sample consisted of PBMCs, mostly from graft donor cells, taken 360 days after TCRalphabeta/CD19-depleted stem cell transplant. All receptors come from a boy under two years old who had a stem cell transplant for acute myeloid leukemia, so the T cells may come from the graft donor.

To note about this clonotype: A read error may produce the germline difference seen at one junction end. This sequence joins TRBV12-3 or TRBV12-4 and TRBJ1-1; D may be TRBD1 (5 bases). The CDR3 has 11 amino acids. CDR3 nucleotide sequence: TGTGCCAGCTGTCAGGGCACTGAAGCTTTCTTC. It encodes CASCQGTEAFF.

This clonotype was picked up a small number of times. The J gene is TRBJ2-1, the V gene TRBV20-1, with a weak D call TRBD2 (5 bases). Germline CDR1 reads DFQATT; CDR2 reads SNEGSKA (reference sequence). The CDR3 extends over 11 amino acids. CDR3 residues: CSGGRSNEQFF. The CDR3 DNA reads TGCTCCGGCGGGCGTTCCAATGAGCAGTTCTTC.

This clonotype appeared many times. The chain employs TRBV20-1 and TRBJ2-1; 9 nucleotides agree with TRBD1. Germline CDR1 is DFQATT and CDR2 is SNEGSKA (reference sequence). J was trimmed by 4 bases and V by 6 bases; bases with no gene match: 7. This CDR3 spans 14 amino acids. CDR3 sequence reads: CSATRGTGYNEQFF. CDR3 sequence (DNA): TGCAGTGCGACCAGGGGGACAGGGTACAATGAGCAGTTCTTC.

This clonotype has more than one count but fewer than ten. CDR3 residues: CASGGATYNEQFF. The CDR3 nucleotides read TGTGCCAGCGGGGGGGCCACCTACAATGAGCAGTTCTTC. V is TRBV6-6 and J is TRBJ2-1; D possibly corresponds to TRBD2 (7 bases). Trimming took off 8 bases at V and 2 bases at J, with 10 bases between the two ends. There are 13 residues in the CDR3. The germline gives CDR1 MNHNY, CDR2 SVGAGI (reference sequence).

V gene TRBV10-3 combines with J gene TRBJ2-5; 10 bases line up with TRBD1. V lost 10 bases to trimming and J lost 0 bases; unmatched junction nucleotides: 5. From germline, CDR1 is ENHRY and CDR2 SYGVKD. The CDR3 sequence is 14 residues long. The CDR3 sequence: CATQDRGYQETQYF. CDR3 coding DNA: TGTGCCACCCAGGACAGGGGGTACCAAGAGACCCAGTACTTC.

The V gene is TRBV5-1, the J gene TRBJ2-7; TRBD1 agrees at 10 bases. V lost 2 bases, J lost 2 bases, and 4 bases stayed unmatched. The germline V gene encodes CDR1 SGHRS and CDR2 YFSETQ. The CDR3 sequence is 15 residues long. As DNA, the CDR3 is TGCGCCAGCAGCTTAGGGACAGGGGCGACCTACGAGCAGTACGTC. This codes for CASSLGTGATYEQYV.

This clonotype was observed a few times. The chain has TRBV20-1 and TRBJ2-5; TRBD2 aligns across 15 bases. Germline-derived CDR1 and CDR2 are DFQATT and SNEGSKA (reference sequence). This CDR3 is 17 amino acids long. V lost 0 bases and J lost 4; bases outside the gene matches: 6. The CDR3 region is CSARERLGLAGGETQYF. CDR3 DNA: TGCAGTGCTAGAGAACGGCTGGGACTAGCGGGGGGAGAGACCCAGTACTTC.

In its sample, this clonotype was seen a few times. The CDR3 sequence: CSAARGFAPLHF. The CDR3 DNA follows: TGCAGTGCTGCGAGGGGTTTTGCACCCCTCCACTTT. The gene calls are TRBV20-1 and TRBJ1-6; weak D call: TRBD1 (5 bases). Trimming removed 5 bases from V and 11 bases from J, with 13 bases in between. The CDR3 consists of 12 residues. Germline-derived CDR1 and CDR2 are DFQATT and SNEGSKA (reference sequence).

This clonotype occurred once. V and J are TRBV7-9 and TRBJ2-3, with a possible D match to TRBD2 (6 bases). CDR1 SEHNR and CDR2 FQNEAQ come from the germline V gene (reference sequence). Trimming took 5 bases from V and 4 from J, leaving 16 bases between them. This CDR3 has 15 residues. In nucleotides, the CDR3 is TGTGCCAGCAGCCCTAACTGGGGGGTGCCAGATACGCAGTATTTT. It yields the protein CASSPNWGVPDTQYF.

This clonotype was found a few times. This sequence joins TRBV20-1 and TRBJ1-1; the D gene is possibly TRBD1 (5 bases). Per the germline V gene, CDR1 is DFQATT and CDR2 is SNEGSKA (reference sequence). The CDR3 is 14 amino acids. Trimming took off 3 bases at V and 4 bases at J, with 15 bases between the two ends. The DNA for the CDR3 is TGCAGTGCTAGTGAGAGGAGGGGAGGCACTGAAGCTTTCTTT. This sequence encodes CSASERRGGTEAFF.

This clonotype has just a few counts. CDR3 bases: TGCAGCACCCTCGGCAGGGTTAACTATGGCTACACCTTC. Encoded protein: CSTLGRVNYGYTF. V is TRBV29-1 and J is TRBJ1-2; the D gene is possibly TRBD1 (5 bases). The length of the CDR3 is 13 residues. CDR1 is SQVTM, CDR2 ANQGSEA, per germline. Trimming stripped 8 bases from V and 1 base from J, with 14 bases between.

This clonotype was picked up many times. This chain connects TRBV29-1 to TRBJ1-4, with 9 positions matching TRBD1. The ends lost 6 bases at V and 8 bases at J; junction bases unmatched: 13. Germline assignment: CDR1 SQVTM and CDR2 ANQGSEA. The CDR3 is 15 amino acids. The CDR3 coding sequence is TGCAGCGTCCGGGACAGGGATAAAGCAGAGGAAAAACTGTTTTTT. It specifies CSVRDRDKAEEKLFF.

Concerning this clonotype itself: Germline is not matched at one junction end, which may reflect a read error. This rearrangement joins TRBV7-2 to TRBJ2-3; TRBD1 agrees at 8 bases. The CDR3 runs 16 residues. Per germline, CDR1 SGHTA and CDR2 FQGNSA. CDR3 protein: CVSSPRRAGGTDTQYF. The CDR3 bases are TGTGTCAGCAGCCCCCGGAGGGCAGGGGGCACGGATACGCAGTATTTT. The full variable domain, rest sourced from reference TRBV7-2 and TRBJ2-3, is GAGVSQSPSNKVTEKGKDVELRCDPISGHTALYWYRQSLGQGLEFLIYFQGNSAPDKSGLPSDRFSAERTGGSVSTLTIQRTQQEDSAVYLCVSSPRRAGGTDTQYFGPGTRLTVL.